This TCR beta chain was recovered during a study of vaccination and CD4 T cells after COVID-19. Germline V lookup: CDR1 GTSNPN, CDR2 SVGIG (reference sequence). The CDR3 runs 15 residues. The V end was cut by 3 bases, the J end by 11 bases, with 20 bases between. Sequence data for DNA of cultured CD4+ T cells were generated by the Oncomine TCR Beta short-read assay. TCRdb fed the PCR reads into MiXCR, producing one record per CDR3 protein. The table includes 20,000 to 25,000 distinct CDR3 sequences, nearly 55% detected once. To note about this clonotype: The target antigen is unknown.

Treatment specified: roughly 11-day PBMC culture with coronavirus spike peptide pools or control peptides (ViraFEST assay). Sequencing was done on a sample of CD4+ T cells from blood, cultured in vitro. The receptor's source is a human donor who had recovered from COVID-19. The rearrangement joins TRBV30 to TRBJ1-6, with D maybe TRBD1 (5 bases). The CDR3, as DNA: TGTGCCTGGAGCATCCTGGACAATGGGAGGACACCCCTCCACTTT. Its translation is CAWSILDNGRTPLHF.